One and the same sample provided the 14 T cell receptor beta chains below, sequenced in a study of T cells expressing NK-cell markers. TCRdb reprocessed the 5' RACE reads and stores each CDR3 protein as one record, lacking DNA. The sample has 350,000 to 450,000 distinct CDR3 sequences. The source material was blood T cells: a sorted CD56 or NKG2C T cell subset, CD4+ or CD8+ T cells, or bulk PBMC T cells (not recorded which). These receptors were taken from a man aged 18-70 years in good health.

The chain combines TRBV19 with TRBJ2-3; without DNA, the TCRdb call of TRBD1 cannot be checked. The germline gives CDR1 LNHDA, CDR2 SQIVND (reference sequence). The CDR3 loop spans 14 amino acids. The CDR3 sequence: CATSDRGGTDTQYF.

This sequence joins TRBV14 and TRBJ1-2. CDR3 length: 14 amino acids. CDR1 is SGHDN, CDR2 FVKESK, per germline. CDR3 residues: CASSQDKGFPGYTF.

The chain uses TRBV6-1 and TRBJ2-4; TCRdb gives TRBD2 as the D gene, but with no DNA this cannot be confirmed. This CDR3 has 17 residues. The germline CDR1 and CDR2 sequences are MNHNS and SASEGT. CDR3: CASRPSGGVVAKNIQYF.

This chain joins TRBV9 and TRBJ1-2; the D gene TCRdb calls, TRBD1, cannot be checked with no DNA. The germline V gene encodes CDR1 SGDLS and CDR2 YYNGEE. This CDR3 is built from 12 residues. The CDR3 reads CASSVVGDGYTF.

This sequence joins TRBV20-1 and TRBJ1-1; TCRdb picks TRBD1, but there is no DNA to check that call. Germline loops: CDR1 DFQATT, CDR2 SNEGSKA (reference sequence). This CDR3 region has 13 residues. The CDR3 reads CSATDQGTTEAFF.

V usage is TRBV5-1 and J usage is TRBJ1-1; TCRdb returns TRBD1, unconfirmable since there is no DNA. The CDR3 contains 15 residues. Germline V gives CDR1 SGHRS, CDR2 YFSETQ. This CDR3 reads CASSLVTGLNTEAFF.

V and J are TRBV18 and TRBJ2-1. CDR1 and CDR2 (germline): KGHSH, LQKENI. The CDR3 contains 14 residues. The CDR3 region is CASSRPESYNEQFF.

The chain couples TRBV5-1 to TRBJ2-7; the TCRdb D gene call, TRBD1, has no DNA to confirm it. Germline CDR1 SGHRS, CDR2 YFSETQ. The CDR3 totals 15 residues. The CDR3 region is CASSLSWVPGDEQYF. The full variable domain, its missing parts supplied by reference TRBV5-1 and TRBJ2-7, is KAGVTQTPRYLIKTRGQQVTLSCSPISGHRSVSWYQQTPGQGLQFLFEYFSETQRNKGNFPGRFSGRQFSNSRSEMNVSTLELGDSALYLCASSLSWVPGDEQYFGPGTRLTVT.

The rearrangement uses TRBV5-1 and TRBJ1-5. Germline V lookup: CDR1 SGHRS, CDR2 YFSETQ. The CDR3 has 17 amino acids. CDR3 protein: CASGRHSTTLSNQPQHF.

The chain joins TRBV7-2 to TRBJ1-6. The CDR3 runs to 16 residues. The germline V gene encodes CDR1 SGHTA and CDR2 FQGNSA. The chain's CDR3 is CASSLTKSSYNSPLHF.

This rearrangement joins TRBV15 to TRBJ2-3; TCRdb's D gene call, TRBD2, goes unchecked for lack of DNA. This CDR3 spans 16 amino acids. Looked up from germline, CDR1 is LNHNV and CDR2 is YYDKDF (reference sequence). CDR3 residues: CATSRVVSGVTDTQYF.

The CDR3 loop is CASSRSGRGQEQFF. The chain links TRBV18 to TRBJ2-1; TCRdb gives TRBD1 as the D gene, but with no DNA this cannot be confirmed. Per the germline V gene, CDR1 is KGHSH and CDR2 is LQKENI. CDR3 length: 14 amino acids. Full variable domain (outside the CDR3, taken from reference TRBV18 and TRBJ2-1): NAGVMQNPRHLVRRRGQEARLRCSPMKGHSHVYWYRQLPEEGLKFMVYLQKENIIDESGMPKERFSAEFPKEGPSILRIQQVVRGDSAAYFCASSRSGRGQEQFFGPGTRLTVL.

The CDR3 sequence is CASSSLDGTYEQYF. This chain links TRBV12-3 or TRBV12-4 with TRBJ2-7; TCRdb outputs TRBD2, but without DNA this stays unchecked. CDR3 length: 14 residues.

This chain links TRBV7-9 with TRBJ2-5; TCRdb's D gene call, TRBD1, goes unchecked for lack of DNA. Germline V CDR1 and CDR2: SEHNR, FQNEAQ (reference sequence). The CDR3 runs to 13 residues. The CDR3 sequence: CASNGQGTETQYF.